These 12 T cell receptor beta chains share one sample of origin, sequenced in a study of blood T cell repertoires in COVID-19. Data came from immunoSEQ multiplex PCR; TCRdb stores just in-frame clones and leaves some out. Of approximately 250,000 clones in the sample, about 89% were seen once. The sequencing input was peripheral blood. Every receptor here comes from a man aged 35 to 55 with active or convalescent COVID-19.

The CDR3 here is CASSPRTEKVGNTIYF. The CDR3, as DNA: TGTGCCAGCAGCCCGAGGACAGAAAAAGTGGGAAACACCATATATTTT. The chain has TRBV9 and TRBJ1-3, with a weak D call TRBD1 (6 bases). Germline-derived CDR1 and CDR2 are SGDLS and YYNGEE. This CDR3 region has 16 residues. V was shortened by 4 bases and J by 4 bases, with 18 bases between the two germline ends. Variable domain in full (rest from reference TRBV9 and TRBJ1-3): DSGVTQTPKHLITATGQRVTLRCSPRSGDLSVYWYQQSLDQGLQFLIQYYNGEERAKGNILERFSAQQFPDLHSELNLSSLELGDSALYFCASSPRTEKVGNTIYFGEGSWLTVV.

V is TRBV9 and J is TRBJ1-2; 7 bases fit TRBD1. V was clipped by 0 bases and J by 4 bases; unmatched bases: 9. Germline V lookup: CDR1 SGDLS, CDR2 YYNGEE. CDR3 length equals 16 residues. CDR3 amino acids: CASSVGGLDRTYGYTF. The CDR3 nucleotides read TGTGCCAGCAGCGTAGGAGGGTTGGACAGGACCTATGGCTACACCTTC.

V usage is TRBV27 and J usage is TRBJ1-2; a weak D match, TRBD1 (6 bases). Germline V gene sequence: CDR1 MNHEY, CDR2 SMNVEV (reference sequence). This CDR3 is built from 15 residues. V was shortened by 2 bases and J by 4 bases, with 14 bases between the two germline ends. The CDR3 here is CASSLGGLGGYGYTF. The CDR3 DNA sequence: TGTGCCAGCAGTTTAGGGGGACTAGGGGGCTATGGCTACACCTTC.

The chain links TRBV7-9 to TRBJ1-3, with TRBD1 as a possible D gene (5 bases). Germline values: CDR1 SEHNR, CDR2 FQNEAQ (reference sequence). Trimming shortened V by 8 bases and J by 0 bases, and 14 bases separated the two germline ends. The CDR3 length is 15 residues. CDR3 DNA sequence: TGTGCCAGCGGGGGACTTATTAGCTCTGGAAACACCATATATTTT. It codes for CASGGLISSGNTIYF.

This clone was counted a few times. This rearrangement joins TRBV28 to TRBJ1-5, with 7 nucleotides matching TRBD1. V gave up 2 bases and J gave up 7 bases; unmatched junction bases: 8. Germline V CDR1 and CDR2: MDHEN, SYDVKM. This CDR3 contains 15 residues. CDR3 region: CASSLEGQGVQPQHF. The CDR3 nucleotides are TGTGCCAGCAGTTTAGAAGGGCAGGGGGTACAGCCCCAGCATTTT.

CDR3 DNA sequence: TGTGCCAGCAGCGTAGGGGACACAGCCTGGGACGGCTACACCTTC. Translating it yields CASSVGDTAWDGYTF. The V call is TRBV9, the J call TRBJ1-2; TRBD1 might be the D (6 bases). The CDR3 is 15 residues long. CDR1 is SGDLS, CDR2 YYNGEE, per germline. V shed 0 bases and J shed 8 bases, with 17 bases lying between them.

The chain uses TRBV9 and TRBJ2-7, with a tentative D call TRBD1 (8 bases). Germline V lookup: CDR1 SGDLS, CDR2 YYNGEE. The V end was cut by 3 bases, the J end by 3 bases, with 25 bases between. CDR3 size: 18 residues. CDR3 nucleotide sequence: TGTGCCAGCAGCGCGGGACAGGCAGTCGGGACTACCCACTACGAGCAGTACTTC. Translated: CASSAGQAVGTTHYEQYF.

This clone appeared once. The V gene is TRBV6-5, the J gene TRBJ2-1; 7 bases agree with TRBD2. Trimming cost V 6 bases and J 6 bases; bases outside gene matches: 11. The CDR3 is made up of 15 amino acids. Germline V CDR1 and CDR2: MNHEY, SVGAGI. The CDR3 is CASRGMGGVLNEQFF. CDR3 nucleotide sequence: TGTGCCAGCAGGGGGATGGGGGGGGTGCTCAATGAGCAGTTCTTC.

The chain couples TRBV5-1 to TRBJ2-1, with unresolved D. Germline assignment: CDR1 SGHRS and CDR2 YFSETQ. This CDR3 comprises 13 residues. The V end lost 0 bases, the J end lost 5 bases, and 6 bases lay between the germline ends. CDR3 sequence (DNA): TGCGCCAGCAGCTTGGGCAGTGACAATGAGCAGTTCTTC. Protein: CASSLGSDNEQFF.

This clone occurred a few times. The chain carries TRBV11-2 and TRBJ2-1, with TRBD1 matching over 10 bases. V shed 1 base and J 9 bases; nucleotides not matched to a gene: 3. This CDR3 has 14 residues. Germline lookup yields CDR1 SGHAT and CDR2 FQNNGV. This CDR3 reads CASSLGQGAGEQFF. CDR3 in DNA: TGTGCCAGCAGCTTAGGACAGGGGGCAGGTGAGCAGTTCTTC.

This chain connects TRBV6-5 to TRBJ2-3; maybe TRBD1 (6 bases). The CDR3 sequence is 14 residues long. Germline CDR1 MNHEY, CDR2 SVGAGI. The V end lost 8 bases, the J end lost 1 base, and 13 bases lay between the germline ends. The CDR3 protein is CASAQGPGTDTQYF. The CDR3 nucleotides are TGTGCCAGCGCACAGGGTCCGGGCACAGATACGCAGTATTTT.

The count of this clone is one. The chain has TRBV18 and TRBJ2-7; 7 nucleotides agree with TRBD1. The CDR3 runs to 14 residues. J lost 5 bases, V lost 3 bases, and 7 bases had no gene match. Germline values: CDR1 KGHSH, CDR2 LQKENI. The CDR3 loop is CASSPLGGANEQYF. CDR3 nucleotide sequence: TGTGCCAGCTCACCCTTAGGGGGCGCGAACGAGCAGTACTTC.